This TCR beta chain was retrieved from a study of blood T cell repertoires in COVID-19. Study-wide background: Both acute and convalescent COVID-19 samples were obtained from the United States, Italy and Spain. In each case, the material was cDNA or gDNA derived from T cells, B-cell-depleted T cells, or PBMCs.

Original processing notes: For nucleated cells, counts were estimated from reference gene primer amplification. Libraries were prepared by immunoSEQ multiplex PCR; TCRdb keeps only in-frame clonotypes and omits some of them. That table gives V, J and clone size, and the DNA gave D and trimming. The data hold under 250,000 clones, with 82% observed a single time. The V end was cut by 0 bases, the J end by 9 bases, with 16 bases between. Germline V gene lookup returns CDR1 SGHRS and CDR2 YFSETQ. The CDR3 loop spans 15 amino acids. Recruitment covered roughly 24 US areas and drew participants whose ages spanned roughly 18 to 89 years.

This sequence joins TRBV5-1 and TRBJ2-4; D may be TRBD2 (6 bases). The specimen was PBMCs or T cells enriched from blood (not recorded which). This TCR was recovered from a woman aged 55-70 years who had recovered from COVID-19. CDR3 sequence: CASSLEGGGVAIQYF. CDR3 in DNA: TGCGCCAGCAGCTTGGAAGGTGGAGGGGTGGCCATTCAGTACTTC.